This TCR beta chain was captured by sequencing in a study of T cell repertoires in cytomegalovirus infection. V lost 6 bases, J lost 4 bases, and 14 bases lay in between. This CDR3 has 14 residues. CDR1 is MNHEY, CDR2 SVGEGT, per germline. This clonotype has more than one count but fewer than ten. TCRdb fed the reads into MiXCR, producing one record per CDR3 protein. Here the sample spans fewer than 200,000 distinct CDR3 sequences, about a tenth being singletons. The material sequenced was PBMCs. J is TRBJ2-3 and V is TRBV6-2 or TRBV6-3; possible D gene TRBD2, 6 bases. The source of this sequence is a human donor in good health (CMV status not recorded). Some clones in this sample may be carry-over from other donors' samples. CDR3 amino acids: CASSRLGGSDTQYF. CDR3 nucleotide sequence: TGTGCCAGCAGCCGACTGGGGGGTTCAGATACGCAGTATTTT.